This T cell receptor beta chain was retrieved from a study of post-analysis software for immune sequencing data. For the study at large: Secondary progressive, relapsing-remitting and progressive-relapsing multiple sclerosis were among the included disease courses. Study-wide results and caveats: TRBV5-6, TRBV5-1 and TRBV20-1 belonged to a set of five TRBV segments that were more frequent in patients than controls.

About this clonotype: No antigen is known for it.

J lost 8 bases, V lost 1 base, and 6 bases had no gene match. The germline CDR1 and CDR2 sequences are SGHTA and FQGNSA. The CDR3 contains 14 residues. Unique molecular identifiers were carried by the TCR beta cDNA libraries. TCRdb passed the PCR reads through MiXCR, listing each CDR3 protein once. Seen here are approximately 400,000 distinct CDR3 sequences, around 33% observed once, and the top ten hold 13%. The clonotype originates from a girl between 5 and 17 years old with multiple sclerosis. The J gene is TRBJ1-2, the V gene TRBV7-2; the match to TRBD1 covers 8 bases. Source material: blood. The DNA of the CDR3 is TGTGCCAGCAGCTTAGTCCAGGGGGCAGACGGCTACACCTTC. Protein: CASSLVQGADGYTF.